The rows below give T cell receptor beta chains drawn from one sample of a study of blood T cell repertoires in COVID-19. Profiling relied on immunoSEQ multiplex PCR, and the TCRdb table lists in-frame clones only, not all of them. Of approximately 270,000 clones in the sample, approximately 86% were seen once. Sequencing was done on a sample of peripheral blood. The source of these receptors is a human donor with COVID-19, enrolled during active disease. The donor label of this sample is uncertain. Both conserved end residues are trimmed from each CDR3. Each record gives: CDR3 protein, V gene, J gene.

cdr3_aa: ASSLPGSQNQVNYGYT; v_call: TRBV19; j_call: TRBJ1-2
cdr3_aa: ASGLVLQGTMNTEAF; v_call: TRBV12-5; j_call: TRBJ1-1
cdr3_aa: ASSEAGLAGATSYNEQF; v_call: TRBV6-1; j_call: TRBJ2-1
cdr3_aa: ASTLGDRGFRGNEQF; v_call: TRBV2; j_call: TRBJ2-1
cdr3_aa: AWSKGLAGETQY; v_call: TRBV30; j_call: TRBJ2-5
cdr3_aa: SVERLLDTGELF; v_call: TRBV29-1; j_call: TRBJ2-2
cdr3_aa: ASSISSGVNYEQY; v_call: TRBV7-2; j_call: TRBJ2-7
cdr3_aa: ASSLDWAALGGEQY; v_call: TRBV11-2; j_call: TRBJ2-7
cdr3_aa: ASSLAVGRGRDEQY; v_call: TRBV7-6; j_call: TRBJ2-7
cdr3_aa: ASSHSSGQETQY; v_call: TRBV5-1; j_call: TRBJ2-5
cdr3_aa: ASSSGGWDNSPLH; v_call: TRBV7-9; j_call: TRBJ1-6
cdr3_aa: ASSSSIVFSYNEQF; v_call: TRBV25-1; j_call: TRBJ2-1
cdr3_aa: ASSLPAGYEQY; v_call: TRBV5-5; j_call: TRBJ2-7
cdr3_aa: ASSVGHRNTEAF; v_call: TRBV9; j_call: TRBJ1-1
cdr3_aa: ASSDRGAYEQY; v_call: TRBV6-1; j_call: TRBJ2-7
cdr3_aa: ASRRENNQPQH; v_call: TRBV28; j_call: TRBJ1-5
cdr3_aa: ASSSPWGANTEAF; v_call: TRBV28; j_call: TRBJ1-1
cdr3_aa: ARSPQRGGGYGYT; v_call: TRBV5-3; j_call: TRBJ1-2
cdr3_aa: AHRGIGYEQY; v_call: TRBV10-1; j_call: TRBJ2-7
cdr3_aa: SVARQSEAF; v_call: TRBV20-1; j_call: TRBJ1-1
cdr3_aa: ASSEQRVAYEQY; v_call: TRBV6-1; j_call: TRBJ2-7
cdr3_aa: ASSDSPGIGGYT; v_call: TRBV6-4; j_call: TRBJ1-2
cdr3_aa: ASTAPGRYSPLH; v_call: TRBV28; j_call: TRBJ1-6
cdr3_aa: ATRSRELATGELF; v_call: TRBV24-1; j_call: TRBJ2-2
cdr3_aa: ASSSGTGVSPLH; v_call: TRBV7-9; j_call: TRBJ1-6
cdr3_aa: ASSLSGQPTDTQY; v_call: TRBV7-2; j_call: TRBJ2-3
cdr3_aa: ASSLGQAQVNTIY; v_call: TRBV5-1; j_call: TRBJ1-3
cdr3_aa: SAGDFSYNEQF; v_call: TRBV29-1; j_call: TRBJ2-1
cdr3_aa: ASSLSFTFPGTGGSYGYT; v_call: TRBV5-5; j_call: TRBJ1-2
cdr3_aa: ASSLESGNYGYT; v_call: TRBV5-1; j_call: TRBJ1-2
cdr3_aa: ASSHPTALPGTGSYNEQF; v_call: TRBV4-1; j_call: TRBJ2-1
cdr3_aa: ASSLGGTGPYEQY; v_call: TRBV5-1; j_call: TRBJ2-7
cdr3_aa: ASSPGATKDYGYT; v_call: TRBV7-3; j_call: TRBJ1-2
cdr3_aa: ASSTDRHSGNTIY; v_call: TRBV28; j_call: TRBJ1-3
cdr3_aa: ASSFLPSGSGNVTGELF; v_call: TRBV12-1; j_call: TRBJ2-2
cdr3_aa: ASSQDANRVLSGYT; v_call: TRBV7-2; j_call: TRBJ1-2
cdr3_aa: ASSSLQGVDTQY; v_call: TRBV4-1; j_call: TRBJ2-3
cdr3_aa: ASSQSREWVSYNEQF; v_call: TRBV23-1; j_call: TRBJ2-1
cdr3_aa: ATGQGDSGGYT; v_call: TRBV18; j_call: TRBJ1-2
cdr3_aa: ASSRLQGRGTEAF; v_call: TRBV19; j_call: TRBJ1-1
cdr3_aa: ASSRRLEAYNEQF; v_call: TRBV7-3; j_call: TRBJ2-1
cdr3_aa: ASSLVGQAVGYT; v_call: TRBV11-2; j_call: TRBJ1-2
cdr3_aa: ASSLPGTGEFNEQF; v_call: TRBV28; j_call: TRBJ2-1
cdr3_aa: ASSLGGASGSPLH; v_call: TRBV28; j_call: TRBJ1-6
cdr3_aa: ASSFGGNTGELF; v_call: TRBV5-8; j_call: TRBJ2-2
cdr3_aa: ASSMQGAPTEAF; v_call: TRBV19; j_call: TRBJ1-1
cdr3_aa: ASSGGTADNEKLF; v_call: TRBV9; j_call: TRBJ1-4
cdr3_aa: ASSPSRVNTEAF; v_call: TRBV5-6; j_call: TRBJ1-1
cdr3_aa: ASSPRTGQDTEAF; v_call: TRBV18; j_call: TRBJ1-1
cdr3_aa: ASSAGRDTEAF; v_call: TRBV2; j_call: TRBJ1-1
cdr3_aa: ASHILPEPQH; v_call: TRBV2; j_call: TRBJ1-5
cdr3_aa: ASSFSRGGYT; v_call: TRBV28; j_call: TRBJ1-2
cdr3_aa: ASSAGQGNTGELF; v_call: TRBV19; j_call: TRBJ2-2